The 15 T cell receptor beta chains below all came from one sample that was sequenced in a study of shared clonotypes between healthy human individuals. TCRdb keeps only in-frame clones here, not all; method: immunoSEQ multiplex PCR. This sample carries about 1.5 million clones, around 98% of them seen once, and the ten largest clones take around 0.45%. Material: naive CD4+ T cells sorted from blood. Subset of the sample: CD45RA+ positively selected. These receptors originate from a man aged 25 to 45 in good health.

This chain uses TRBV29-1 with TRBJ1-1; D ambiguous. This CDR3 has 11 amino acids. Trimming stripped 7 bases from V and 4 bases from J, with 10 bases between. Germline V CDR1 and CDR2: SQVTM, ANQGSEA. CDR3 DNA: TGCAGCGCTGGCGCAGGCACTGAAGCTTTCTTT. Translated: CSAGAGTEAFF.

The rearrangement joins TRBV7-3 to TRBJ1-2; no definite D call. This CDR3 spans 14 amino acids. Looked up from germline, CDR1 is SGHTA and CDR2 is FQGTGA. V dropped 2 bases and J dropped 2 bases, with 9 bases sitting between them. The CDR3 reads CASSLGLSNYGYTF. CDR3 bases: TGTGCCAGCAGCTTAGGGTTGTCGAACTATGGCTACACCTTC.

V and J are TRBV7-9 and TRBJ2-4; D possibly corresponds to TRBD2 (6 bases). In germline, CDR1 is SEHNR, CDR2 FQNEAQ (reference sequence). CDR3 length: 14 residues. CDR3 in DNA: TGTGCTAGTGGGGGGATACTAGCCAAAAACATTCAGTACTTC. Translation: CASGGILAKNIQYF.

The chain combines TRBV7-2 with TRBJ1-1, with D possibly matching TRBD1 (6 bases). The CDR3 totals 15 residues. The V end was cut by 2 bases, the J end by 5 bases, with 15 bases between. CDR1 and CDR2 (germline): SGHTA, FQGNSA. The CDR3 DNA reads as TGTGCCAGCAGCTTAACCCACGGGGGGCGAACTGAAGCTTTCTTT. Amino acid sequence: CASSLTHGGRTEAFF.

This chain links TRBV29-1 with TRBJ2-3, with 8 nucleotides matching TRBD2. The J segment lost 6 bases and the V segment lost 5 bases, leaving 4 bases of the junction unmatched. Germline V gene data show CDR1 as SQVTM and CDR2 as ANQGSEA. The CDR3 extends over 12 amino acids. The CDR3 bases are TGCAGCGTTATGCGGGGGGACGATACGCAGTATTTT. Amino acid sequence: CSVMRGDDTQYF.

CDR3 coding DNA: TGTGCCAGCAGCTTAGTTGGGCATTTCAATGAAAAACTGTTTTTT. As protein: CASSLVGHFNEKLFF. The chain couples TRBV11-2 to TRBJ1-4; D gene uncertain. CDR1 and CDR2 from the germline V gene are SGHAT and FQNNGV. The ends were cut back, 1 base at V and 5 bases at J, with 11 bases in the middle. This CDR3 is 15 amino acids long.

The V gene is TRBV4-1, the J gene TRBJ2-1; 14 nucleotides agree with TRBD2. The germline V gene encodes CDR1 MGHRA and CDR2 YSYEKL. V gave up 1 base and J gave up 9 bases; unmatched junction bases: 5. The CDR3 runs to 16 residues. The CDR3 loop is CASSQAGTSGRTEQFF. CDR3 bases: TGCGCCAGCAGCCAAGCCGGGACTAGCGGGAGAACTGAGCAGTTCTTC.

In its sample, this clone was seen once. The chain combines TRBV29-1 with TRBJ1-1; no clear D. Trimming pared 4 bases from V and 0 bases from J, leaving 15 bases between. Germline V lookup: CDR1 SQVTM, CDR2 ANQGSEA. The CDR3 sequence is 15 residues long. The CDR3 bases are TGCAGCGTTGTCACCCGGTTCAGCATGAACACTGAAGCTTTCTTT. Encoded protein: CSVVTRFSMNTEAFF.

The chain combines TRBV11-2 with TRBJ2-7; tentatively, D is TRBD1 (6 bases). Germline V lookup: CDR1 SGHAT, CDR2 FQNNGV. Between the trimmed V and J ends, which lost 0 bases and 5 bases, there was a span of 17 bases. This CDR3 spans 16 amino acids. CDR3 residues: CASSLDQGPGAHEQYF. The CDR3, as DNA: TGTGCCAGCAGCTTAGATCAAGGCCCAGGGGCCCACGAGCAGTACTTC. The variable domain in full, with the rest retrieved from reference TRBV11-2 and TRBJ2-7, is EAGVAQSPRYKIIEKRQSVAFWCNPISGHATLYWYQQILGQGPKLLIQFQNNGVVDDSQLPKDRFSAERLKGVDSTLKIQPAKLEDSAVYLCASSLDQGPGAHEQYFGPGTRLTVT.

This chain connects TRBV6-1 to TRBJ2-5; D not resolved. Germline values: CDR1 MNHNS, CDR2 SASEGT. The CDR3 has 15 amino acids. The V gene lost 7 bases and the J gene lost 5 bases, with 20 bases spanning the gap. The CDR3 region has the DNA TGTGCCAGCAATAAGGGCATTGGCGGCCGGGAGACCCAGTACTTC. Protein product: CASNKGIGGRETQYF.

This CDR3 reads CASSHLRSPRVPYF. DNA for the CDR3: TGTGCCAGCAGCCACCTAAGGTCCCCACGGGTTCCGTATTTT. The rearrangement links TRBV11-2 to TRBJ2-3; D is undetermined. CDR1 is SGHAT, CDR2 FQNNGV, per germline. V gave up 5 bases and J gave up 14 bases, with 23 bases separating them. CDR3 length: 14 amino acids.

This clone was counted once. The V gene is TRBV21-1, the J gene TRBJ2-6; TRBD1 is the table's D call, not checked against the DNA. TRBV21-1 is a pseudogene segment. The CDR3 runs 18 residues. The chain's CDR3 is CASSKVGAGVYGANVLTF. For the CDR3, the DNA is TGTGCCAGCAGCAAAGTCGGCGCAGGGGTCTACGGGGCCAACGTCCTGACTTTC.

The chain recombines TRBV5-8 with TRBJ1-4; D is possibly TRBD1 (6 bases). Germline V gives CDR1 SGHTS, CDR2 YDEGEE. Trimming removed 6 bases at V and 3 bases at J, with 9 bases between. The CDR3 has 13 amino acids. CDR3 DNA: TGTGCCAGCAAGTACAGGGCTAATGAAAAACTGTTTTTT. Its translation is CASKYRANEKLFF.

This CDR3 reads CASRRLAAFSTDTQYF. The CDR3, as DNA: TGTGCCAGCAGAAGACTAGCGGCCTTCAGCACAGATACGCAGTATTTT. The gene calls are TRBV27 and TRBJ2-3; 9 positions agree with TRBD2. The CDR3 has 16 residues. Germline loops: CDR1 MNHEY, CDR2 SMNVEV (reference sequence). The V gene end was trimmed by 6 bases and the J gene end by 0 bases; junction bases not matched to a gene: 7.

The rearrangement uses TRBV6-5 and TRBJ1-2; possibly TRBD1 for D (6 bases). Germline lookup yields CDR1 MNHEY and CDR2 SVGAGI. The ends were cut back, 6 bases at V and 3 bases at J, with 17 bases in the middle. The length of the CDR3 is 15 residues. CDR3 bases: TGTGCCAGCAGCAGATATTCGGGGGGCGACTATGGCTACACCTTC. Encoded protein: CASSRYSGGDYGYTF.